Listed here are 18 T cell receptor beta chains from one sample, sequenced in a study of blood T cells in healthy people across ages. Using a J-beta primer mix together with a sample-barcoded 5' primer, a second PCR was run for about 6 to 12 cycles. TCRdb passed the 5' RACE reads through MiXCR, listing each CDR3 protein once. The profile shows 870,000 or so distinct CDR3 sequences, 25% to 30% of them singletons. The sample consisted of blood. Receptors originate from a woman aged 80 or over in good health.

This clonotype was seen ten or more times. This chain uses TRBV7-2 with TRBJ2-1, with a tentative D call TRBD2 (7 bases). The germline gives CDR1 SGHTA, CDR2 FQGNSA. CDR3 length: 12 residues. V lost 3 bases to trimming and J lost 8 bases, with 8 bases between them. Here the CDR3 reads CASSFGGHEQFF. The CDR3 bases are TGTGCCAGCAGCTTCGGGGGGCATGAGCAGTTCTTC.

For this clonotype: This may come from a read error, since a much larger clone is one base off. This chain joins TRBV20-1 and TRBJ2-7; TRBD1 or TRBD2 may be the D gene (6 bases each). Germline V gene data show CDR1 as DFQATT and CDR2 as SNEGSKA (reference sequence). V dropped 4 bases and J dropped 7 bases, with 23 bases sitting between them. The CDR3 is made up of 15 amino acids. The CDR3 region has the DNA TGCAGTGCTACCGGGACGGGGGCGAGCAACAATGAGCAGTACTTC. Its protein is CSATGTGASNNEQYF.

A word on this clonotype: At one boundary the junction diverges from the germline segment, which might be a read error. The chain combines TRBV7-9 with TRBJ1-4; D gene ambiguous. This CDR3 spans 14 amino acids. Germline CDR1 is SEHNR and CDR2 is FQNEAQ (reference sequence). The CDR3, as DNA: TGTGCCAGCAGCTCGACGTCAGGCAACGAAAAACGGTTTTTT. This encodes CASSSTSGNEKRFF.

The CDR3 here is CASSRLATGELFF. The CDR3 nucleotides are TGTGCCAGCAGTCGACTAGCCACCGGGGAGCTGTTTTTT. The genes are TRBV6-2 or TRBV6-3 and TRBJ2-2, with TRBD2 matching over 7 bases. J lost 4 bases, V lost 5 bases, and 1 base had no gene match. The CDR3 totals 13 residues. Germline lookup yields CDR1 MNHEY and CDR2 SVGEGT.

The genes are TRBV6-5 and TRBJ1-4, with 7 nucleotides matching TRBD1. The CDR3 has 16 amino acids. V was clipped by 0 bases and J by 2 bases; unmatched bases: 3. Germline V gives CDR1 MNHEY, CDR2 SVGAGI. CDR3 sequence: CASSYSTGRTNEKLFF. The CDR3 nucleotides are TGTGCCAGCAGTTACTCGACAGGGCGCACTAATGAAAAACTGTTTTTT.

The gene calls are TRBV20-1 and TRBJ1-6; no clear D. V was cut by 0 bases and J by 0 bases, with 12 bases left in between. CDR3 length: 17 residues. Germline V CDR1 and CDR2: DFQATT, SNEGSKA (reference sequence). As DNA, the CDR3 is TGCAGTGCTAGAGACTTAGGACGGAGCTCCTATAATTCACCCCTCCACTTT. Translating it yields CSARDLGRSSYNSPLHF.

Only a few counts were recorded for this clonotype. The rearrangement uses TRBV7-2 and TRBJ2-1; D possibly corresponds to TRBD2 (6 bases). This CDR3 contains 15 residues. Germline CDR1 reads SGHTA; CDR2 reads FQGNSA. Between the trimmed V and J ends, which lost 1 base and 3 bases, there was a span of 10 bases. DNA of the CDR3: TGTGCCAGCAGCTTAGGTGGTAGCGGCTACAATGAGCAGTTCTTC. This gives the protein CASSLGGSGYNEQFF.

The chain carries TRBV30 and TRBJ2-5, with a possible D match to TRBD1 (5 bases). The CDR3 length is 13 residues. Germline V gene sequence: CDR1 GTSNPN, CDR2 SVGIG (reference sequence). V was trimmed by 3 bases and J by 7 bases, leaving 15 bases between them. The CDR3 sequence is CAWRLSGPPTQYF. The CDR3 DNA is TGTGCCTGGAGGTTATCAGGGCCCCCGACCCAGTACTTC.

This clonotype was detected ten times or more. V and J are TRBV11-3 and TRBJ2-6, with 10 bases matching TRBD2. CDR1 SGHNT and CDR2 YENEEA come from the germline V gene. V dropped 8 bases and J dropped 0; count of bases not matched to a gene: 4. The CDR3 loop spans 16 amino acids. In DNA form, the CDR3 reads TGTGCCAGCCGAAGCGGGGGGGCCTCTGGGGCCAACGTCCTGACTTTC. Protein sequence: CASRSGGASGANVLTF.

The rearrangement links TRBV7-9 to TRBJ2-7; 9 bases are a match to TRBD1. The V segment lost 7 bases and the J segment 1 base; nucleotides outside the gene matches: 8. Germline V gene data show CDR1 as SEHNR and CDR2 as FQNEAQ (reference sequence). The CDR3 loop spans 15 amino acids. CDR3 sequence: CASTGETGGSYEQYF. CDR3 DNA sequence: TGTGCCAGCACCGGAGAGACAGGGGGGTCCTACGAGCAGTACTTC.

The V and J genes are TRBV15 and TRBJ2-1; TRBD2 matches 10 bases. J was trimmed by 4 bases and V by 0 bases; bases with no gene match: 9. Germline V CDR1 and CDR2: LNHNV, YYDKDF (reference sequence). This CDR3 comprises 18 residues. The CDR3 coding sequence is TGTGCCACCAGCAGAGATTGGGGACTAGCGAAGGGTTACAATGAGCAGTTCTTC. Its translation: CATSRDWGLAKGYNEQFF.

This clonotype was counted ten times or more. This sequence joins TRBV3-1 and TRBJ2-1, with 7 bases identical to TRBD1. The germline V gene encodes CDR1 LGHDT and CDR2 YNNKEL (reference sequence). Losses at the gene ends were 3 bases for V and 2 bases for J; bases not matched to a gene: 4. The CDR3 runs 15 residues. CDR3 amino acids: CASSQGTVAYNEQFF. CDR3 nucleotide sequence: TGTGCCAGCAGCCAGGGGACAGTAGCCTACAATGAGCAGTTCTTC.

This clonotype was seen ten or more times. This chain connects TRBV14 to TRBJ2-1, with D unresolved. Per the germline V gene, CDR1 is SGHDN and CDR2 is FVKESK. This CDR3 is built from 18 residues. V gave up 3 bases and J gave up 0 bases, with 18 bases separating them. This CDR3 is CASSHGLSGLSSYNEQFF. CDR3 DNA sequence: TGTGCCAGCAGCCATGGCCTTTCAGGTCTGAGCTCCTACAATGAGCAGTTCTTC.

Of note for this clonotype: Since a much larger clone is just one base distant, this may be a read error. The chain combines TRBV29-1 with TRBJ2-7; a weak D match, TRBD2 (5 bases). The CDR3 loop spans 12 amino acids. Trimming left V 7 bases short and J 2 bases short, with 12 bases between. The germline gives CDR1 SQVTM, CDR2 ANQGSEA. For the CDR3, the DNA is TGCAGCGGTGCGGGTCTCCCCTACGAGCAGTACTTC. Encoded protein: CSGAGLPYEQYF.

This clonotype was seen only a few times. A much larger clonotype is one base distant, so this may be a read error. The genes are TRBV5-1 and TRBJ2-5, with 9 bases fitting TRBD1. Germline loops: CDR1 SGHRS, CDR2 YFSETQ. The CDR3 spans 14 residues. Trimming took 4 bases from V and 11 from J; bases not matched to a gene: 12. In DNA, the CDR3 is TGCGCCAGCAGCCCAACTGGGACAGGGCTTGAGCAGTACTTC. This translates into CASSPTGTGLEQYF.

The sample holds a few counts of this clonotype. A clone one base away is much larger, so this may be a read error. The CDR3 region is CASSASGAEAQYF. CDR3 coding DNA: TGTGCCAGCAGCGCTAGCGGGGCTGAGGCCCAGTACTTC. The chain combines TRBV7-8 with TRBJ2-5; 9 nucleotides line up with TRBD2. V lost 5 bases to trimming and J lost 9 bases; unmatched junction nucleotides: 7. The CDR3 is made up of 13 amino acids. Germline V gene sequence: CDR1 SGHVS, CDR2 FQNEAQ. The full variable domain, with the rest looked up from reference TRBV7-8 and TRBJ2-5, is GAGVSQSPRYKVAKRGQDVALRCDPISGHVSLFWYQQALGQGPEFLTYFQNEAQLDKSGLPSDRFFAERPEGSVSTLKIQRTQQEDSAVYLCASSASGAEAQYFGPGTRLLVL.

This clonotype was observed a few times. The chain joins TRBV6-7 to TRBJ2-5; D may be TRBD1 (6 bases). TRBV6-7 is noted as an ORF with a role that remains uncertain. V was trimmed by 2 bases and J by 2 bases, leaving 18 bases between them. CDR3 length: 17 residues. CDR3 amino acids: CASSYGGRQGPQETQYF. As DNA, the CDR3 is TGTGCCAGCAGTTACGGGGGCCGGCAGGGCCCTCAAGAGACCCAGTACTTC.

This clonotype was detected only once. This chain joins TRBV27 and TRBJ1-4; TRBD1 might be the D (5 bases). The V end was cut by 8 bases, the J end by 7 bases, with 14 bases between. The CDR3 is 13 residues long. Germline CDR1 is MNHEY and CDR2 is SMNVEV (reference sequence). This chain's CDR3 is CASAGARGEKLFF. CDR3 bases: TGTGCCAGCGCCGGGGCGAGGGGTGAAAAACTGTTTTTT.